A single sample gave rise to the 9 T cell receptor beta chains below, sequenced in a study of blood T cell repertoires in COVID-19. Measured with immunoSEQ multiplex PCR; TCRdb has only the in-frame clones, and not every one. The sample lists roughly 100,000 clones, approximately 70% occurring once. Sequencing used peripheral blood. These receptors were taken from an elderly man with acute or convalescent COVID-19.

V usage is TRBV6-2 or TRBV6-3 and J usage is TRBJ2-3, with TRBD1 as a possible D gene (5 bases). Deletions cut 6 bases from V and 6 bases from J, with 13 bases between. This CDR3 region has 13 residues. Germline V gene lookup returns CDR1 MNHEY and CDR2 SVGEGT. The CDR3 DNA reads TGTGCCAGCAGCTCCCAGGGCAGGGATACGCAGTATTTT. As protein: CASSSQGRDTQYF.

The chain is built from TRBV9 and TRBJ1-2; perhaps TRBD1 as D (5 bases). The CDR3 is 15 residues long. Trimming cost V 1 base and J 6 bases, with 16 bases left between them. CDR1 is SGDLS and CDR2 is YYNGEE in the germline V gene. CDR3: CASSVYVAGKDGYTF. Written as DNA, the CDR3 is TGTGCCAGCAGCGTATATGTGGCAGGGAAGGATGGCTACACCTTC.

This clone occurred many times. The J gene is TRBJ2-5, the V gene TRBV7-2; 14 nucleotides align to TRBD2. V gave up 3 bases and J gave up 6 bases; unmatched junction bases: 6. Germline CDR1 SGHTA, CDR2 FQGNSA. This CDR3 spans 16 amino acids. The DNA of the CDR3 is TGTGCCAGCAGCTTTGGACTAGCGGGAGGAACGCAGACCCAGTACTTC. It is translated as CASSFGLAGGTQTQYF.

In nucleotides, the CDR3 is TGTGCCAGCACCCGACAGGGGGAGGGCTACACCTTC. Its protein product is CASTRQGEGYTF. The chain links TRBV28 to TRBJ1-2, with 9 bases lining up with TRBD1. The germline gives CDR1 MDHEN, CDR2 SYDVKM. The CDR3 is 12 residues long. Trimming cost V 7 bases and J 8 bases; bases outside gene matches: 5.

The V gene is TRBV5-4, the J gene TRBJ2-1; the D gene is possibly TRBD1 (5 bases). The CDR3 loop spans 16 amino acids. CDR1 SGHNT and CDR2 YYREEE come from the germline V gene (reference sequence). Trimming shortened V by 0 bases and J by 3 bases, and 13 bases separated the two germline ends. CDR3 in amino acids: CASSLVRQGGYNEQFF. The CDR3, as DNA: TGTGCCAGCAGCTTGGTTCGGCAGGGTGGCTACAATGAGCAGTTCTTC.

J is TRBJ1-6 and V is TRBV27; unclear D gene. The V end lost 11 bases, the J end lost 3 bases, and 17 bases lay between the germline ends. Germline V lookup: CDR1 MNHEY, CDR2 SMNVEV (reference sequence). The CDR3 loop spans 15 amino acids. CDR3 DNA sequence: TGTGCCGGCTTGCAGCTGGGGAGCTATAATTCACCCCTCCACTTT. Translated, it gives CAGLQLGSYNSPLHF.

The genes are TRBV19 and TRBJ2-7; 7 bases fit TRBD1. Germline CDR1 LNHDA, CDR2 SQIVND (reference sequence). J lost 5 bases, V lost 4 bases, and 5 bases had no gene match. The CDR3 runs 13 residues. The CDR3 sequence: CASSTGTVNEQYF. CDR3 bases: TGTGCCAGTAGTACCGGGACAGTGAACGAGCAGTACTTC.

The V and J genes are TRBV7-8 and TRBJ2-3; 7 bases align to TRBD2. Germline lookup yields CDR1 SGHVS and CDR2 FQNEAQ. The CDR3 runs to 15 residues. The trim removed 5 bases at V and 6 bases at J, leaving 11 bases unmatched. The CDR3 nucleotides are TGTGCCAGCAGCCCGTGGGGGGGATCCGGGGATACGCAGTATTTT. Translating it yields CASSPWGGSGDTQYF.

This clone appeared a single time. This chain joins TRBV24-1 and TRBJ2-3; tentative D call: TRBD2 (6 bases). Trimming shortened V by 7 bases and J by 6 bases, and 16 bases separated the two germline ends. The CDR3 has 14 amino acids. Germline V gene sequence: CDR1 KGHDR, CDR2 SFDVKD. DNA of the CDR3: TGTGCCACCAGCGCGGAGGGAATAAGGGATACGCAGTATTTT. Its protein product is CATSAEGIRDTQYF.